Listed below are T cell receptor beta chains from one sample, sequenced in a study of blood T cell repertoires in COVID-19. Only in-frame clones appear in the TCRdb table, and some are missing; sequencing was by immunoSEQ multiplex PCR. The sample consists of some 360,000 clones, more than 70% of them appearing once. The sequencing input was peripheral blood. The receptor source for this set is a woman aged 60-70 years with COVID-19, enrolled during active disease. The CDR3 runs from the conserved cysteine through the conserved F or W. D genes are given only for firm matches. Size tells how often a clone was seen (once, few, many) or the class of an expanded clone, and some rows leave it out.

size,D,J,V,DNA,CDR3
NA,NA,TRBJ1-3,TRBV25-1,TGTGCCAGCAGTGAATTCGAACAGATCTCTGGAAACACCATATATTTT,CASSEFEQISGNTIYF
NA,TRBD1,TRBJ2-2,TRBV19,TGTGCCAGTAGTATGAGACAGGGTCCCGGGGAGCTGTTTTTT,CASSMRQGPGELFF
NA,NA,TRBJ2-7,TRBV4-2,TGTGCCAGCAGCCAAGGAGGTGGGGGCGCCTACGAGCAGTACTTC,CASSQGGGGAYEQYF
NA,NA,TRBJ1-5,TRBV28,TGTGCCAGCAGTTTATGGATGATTAGTTCCAATCAGCCCCAGCATTTT,CASSLWMISSNQPQHF
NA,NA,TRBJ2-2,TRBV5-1,TGCGCCAGCAGCTTGTCCCGGGCCGGGGAGCTGTTTTTT,CASSLSRAGELFF
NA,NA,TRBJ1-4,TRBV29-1,TGCAGCGTTCGCCGGACACAGAATGAAAAACTGTTTTTT,CSVRRTQNEKLFF
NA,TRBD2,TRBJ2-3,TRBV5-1,TGCGCCAGCAGCCGCCGCGCGGGGGGGGGTTTCACAGATACGCAGTATTTT,CASSRRAGGGFTDTQYF
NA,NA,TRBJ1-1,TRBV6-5,TGTGCCAGCAGTTACCAGGGGTACACTGAAGCTTTCTTT,CASSYQGYTEAFF
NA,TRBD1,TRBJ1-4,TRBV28,TGTGCCAGCAACCTCCAGGGGGCGACTAATGAAAAACTGTTTTTT,CASNLQGATNEKLFF
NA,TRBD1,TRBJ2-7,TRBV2,TGTGCCAGCAGCACACAGGGGGCAGGGTCCTACGAGCAGTACTTC,CASSTQGAGSYEQYF
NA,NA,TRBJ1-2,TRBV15,TGTGCCACCAGCAGAGATCCGATTCCCGGACATGGCTATGGCTACACCTTC,CATSRDPIPGHGYGYTF
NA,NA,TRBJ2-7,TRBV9,TGTGCCAGCAGCGTAGCCCCAGGGGCCTCCTACGAGCAGTACTTC,CASSVAPGASYEQYF
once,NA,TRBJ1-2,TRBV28,TGTGCCAGCACGACTGCACACTATGGCTACACCTTC,CASTTAHYGYTF
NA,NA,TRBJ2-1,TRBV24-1,TGTGCCACCAGTGACCTCGGGACAGGGAGGCTAGCGGGTTACAATGAGCAGTTCTTC,CATSDLGTGRLAGYNEQFF
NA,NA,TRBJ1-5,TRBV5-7,TGTGCCAGCAGCTTGGTAACTGGTTGTCGGGAAAGCAATCAGCCCCAGCATTTT,CASSLVTGCRESNQPQHF
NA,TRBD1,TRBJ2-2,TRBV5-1,TGCGCCAGCAGCCCCGACAGGGGGATCACCGGGGAGCTGTTTTTT,CASSPDRGITGELFF
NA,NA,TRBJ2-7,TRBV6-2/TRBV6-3,TGTGCCAGCAGCCCCCCACTCGGCAGGCTATTCTCCTACGAGCAGTACTTC,CASSPPLGRLFSYEQYF
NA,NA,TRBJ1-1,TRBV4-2,TGTGCCAGCAGCCAAGTACCGGGAATGGTCCCTGAAGCTTTCTTT,CASSQVPGMVPEAFF
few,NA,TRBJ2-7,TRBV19,TGTGCCAGTAGGGACACCTTGGACGAGCAGTACTTC,CASRDTLDEQYF
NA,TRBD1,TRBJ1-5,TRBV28,TGTGCCAGCAGTTTTGCTGGACAGGCCGAAAATCAGCCCCAGCATTTT,CASSFAGQAENQPQHF
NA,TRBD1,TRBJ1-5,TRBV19,TGTGCCAGTAGTATAGAACAGGGGAATCAGCCCCAGCATTTT,CASSIEQGNQPQHF
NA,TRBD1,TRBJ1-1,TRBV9,TGTGCCAGCAGCGTAGGTGACAGGGAGGCAGCTTTCTTT,CASSVGDREAAFF
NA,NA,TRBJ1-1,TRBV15,TGTGCCACCAGCAGAGACGGACACGCGAACACTGAAGCTTTCTTT,CATSRDGHANTEAFF
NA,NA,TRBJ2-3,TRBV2,TGTGCCAGCAGTGAAGGCGGGGCTGGCCGCACAGATACGCAGTATTTT,CASSEGGAGRTDTQYF
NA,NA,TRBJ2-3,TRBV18,NA,CASSPLWQTDTQYF
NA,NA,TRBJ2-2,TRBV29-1,TGCAGCGTTGTCGGGGGCGGGGAGCTGTTTTTT,CSVVGGGELFF
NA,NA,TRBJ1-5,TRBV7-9,TGTGCCAGCAGCTTAGCGCGGGGGCAGCCCCAGCATTTT,CASSLARGQPQHF
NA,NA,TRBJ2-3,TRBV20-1,TGCAGTGCCCTAGACACAGATACGCAGTATTTT,CSALDTDTQYF